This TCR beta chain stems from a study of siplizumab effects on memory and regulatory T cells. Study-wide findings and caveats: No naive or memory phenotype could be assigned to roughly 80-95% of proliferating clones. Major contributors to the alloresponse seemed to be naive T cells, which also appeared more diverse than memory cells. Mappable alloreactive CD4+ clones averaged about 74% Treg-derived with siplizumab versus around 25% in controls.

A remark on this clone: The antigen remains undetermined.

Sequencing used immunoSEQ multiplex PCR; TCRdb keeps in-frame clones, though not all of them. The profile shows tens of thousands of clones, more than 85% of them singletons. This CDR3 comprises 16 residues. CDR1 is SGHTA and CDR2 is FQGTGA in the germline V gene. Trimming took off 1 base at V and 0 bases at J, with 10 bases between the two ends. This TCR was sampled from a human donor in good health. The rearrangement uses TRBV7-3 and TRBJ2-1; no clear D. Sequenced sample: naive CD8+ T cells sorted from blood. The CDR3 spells CASSLNGISSYNEQFF. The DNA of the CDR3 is TGTGCCAGCAGCTTAAATGGCATAAGCTCCTACAATGAGCAGTTCTTC.